The T cell receptor beta chain described here comes from a study of T-cell reconstitution after alpha-beta-depleted transplantation in children. This CDR3 has 16 amino acids. With 4 bases removed from V and 7 bases from J, the gap between germline ends came to 22 bases. CDR1 and CDR2 (germline): SGHTA, FQGTGA. A few counts support this clonotype. It was with unique molecular identifiers that the TCRbeta library was prepared. TCRdb re-called the PCR reads through MiXCR, storing one row per CDR3 protein. The table records some 590,000 distinct CDR3 sequences, roughly a tenth of them present only once. The chain combines TRBV7-3 with TRBJ1-2, with D possibly being TRBD1 (6 bases). The sequencing here drew on PBMCs from the stem cell graft donor, taken from the stem cell graft. The receptor's source is a human donor who donated a stem cell graft to a child with acute myeloid leukemia. For the CDR3, the DNA is TGTGCCAGCAGCTCCCTTGGGCTTGGGGGCTTTGGTGGCTACACCTTC. Translation gives CASSSLGLGGFGGYTF.